These T cell receptor beta chains were read from a single sample in a study of blood T cell repertoires in COVID-19. Clones were read by immunoSEQ multiplex PCR, and TCRdb kept only the in-frame ones, dropping some. The sample holds roughly 190,000 clones; roughly 82% are singletons and the top ten take roughly 5.2%. The sequenced sample consisted of PBMCs or T cells enriched from blood (not recorded which). These receptors originate from a woman aged 60-75 years with acute COVID-19. Each CDR3 is given with its conserved first and last residue. D genes are given only for firm matches. For some rows the clone size is stated as once, few or many, or as a class when expanded; others skip it.

v_call	j_call	d_call	clone_size	cdr3_aa	cdr3_nt
TRBV7-9	TRBJ1-3	NA	NA	CASSPGQSSFVGNTIYF	TGTGCCAGCAGCCCTGGACAGTCATCCTTTGTTGGAAACACCATATATTTT
TRBV5-8	TRBJ2-1	TRBD2	NA	CASSLRRGWSEQFF	TGTGCCAGCAGCTTGAGGCGGGGGTGGAGTGAGCAGTTCTTC
TRBV3-1/TRBV3-2	TRBJ2-1	NA	NA	CASNLAGSRHNEQFF	TGTGCCAGCAACCTGGCGGGGAGTAGGCACAATGAGCAGTTCTTC
TRBV29-1	TRBJ1-2	NA	NA	CSVESVRPDYGYTF	TGCAGCGTTGAAAGCGTTCGGCCGGACTATGGCTACACCTTC
TRBV7-2	TRBJ2-2	TRBD2	NA	CASSIRLAGGPGPAGELFF	TGTGCCAGCAGCATCCGACTAGCGGGAGGGCCGGGGCCCGCCGGGGAGCTGTTTTTT
TRBV18	TRBJ2-5	NA	NA	CASSPAVGETQYF	TGTGCCAGCTCACCAGCGGTGGGAGAGACCCAGTACTTC
TRBV19	TRBJ2-5	TRBD1	NA	CASSIGGRGRDSRGGTQYF	TGTGCCAGTAGTATAGGAGGCAGGGGGCGAGACAGTAGAGGTGGGACCCAGTACTTC
TRBV12-3/TRBV12-4	TRBJ2-7	NA	NA	CASSLTANEQYF	TGTGCCAGCAGTTTGACAGCGAACGAGCAGTACTTC
TRBV6-5	TRBJ1-1	TRBD1	NA	CASSFGQGNTEAFF	TGTGCCAGCAGTTTTGGACAGGGGAACACTGAAGCTTTCTTT
TRBV4-1	TRBJ1-1	NA	NA	CASSQGRGYFNTEAFF	TGCGCCAGCAGCCAAGGGAGGGGTTACTTTAACACTGAAGCTTTCTTT
TRBV5-4	TRBJ2-3	NA	NA	CASSPRAQRFTDTQYF	TGTGCCAGCAGCCCGCGGGCCCAGCGGTTCACAGATACGCAGTATTTT
TRBV27	TRBJ1-5	NA	NA	CASNPGQNFGNQPQHF	TGTGCCAGCAATCCGGGACAAAACTTTGGCAATCAGCCCCAGCATTTT
TRBV21-1	TRBJ2-5	NA	NA	CASSKEDGLAGQETQYF	TGTGCCAGCAGCAAAGAGGATGGACTAGCGGGACAAGAGACCCAGTACTTC
TRBV7-2	TRBJ1-1	NA	NA	CASSLGSLMNTEAFF	TGTGCCAGCAGCTTAGGGAGTCTTATGAACACTGAAGCTTTCTTT
TRBV19	TRBJ2-1	TRBD2	NA	CASTERGGINEQFF	TGTGCCAGTACCGAGCGGGGGGGCATAAATGAGCAGTTCTTC
TRBV19	TRBJ2-7	TRBD1	NA	CASTGTAPYEQYF	TGTGCCAGTACCGGGACAGCACCTTACGAGCAGTACTTC
TRBV19	TRBJ2-7	NA	NA	CASSIPGYEQYF	TGTGCCAGTAGTATCCCCGGCTACGAGCAGTACTTC
TRBV7-9	TRBJ1-2	TRBD1	NA	CASTMGQGYGYTF	TGTGCCAGCACCATGGGACAGGGGTATGGCTACACCTTC
TRBV20-1	TRBJ1-1	NA	NA	CSASLAVAMNTEAFF	TGCAGTGCTAGTTTGGCAGTAGCTATGAACACTGAAGCTTTCTTT
TRBV2	TRBJ2-7	TRBD2	NA	CASTGVAGDEQYF	TGTGCCAGCACGGGGGTAGCGGGAGACGAGCAGTACTTC
TRBV7-2	TRBJ2-7	NA	few	CASSLAGSLYEQYF	TGTGCCAGCAGCTTAGCTGGGAGTCTCTACGAGCAGTACTTC
TRBV19	TRBJ2-7	NA	few	CATRRGGARHEQYF	TGTGCCACCCGGCGTGGGGGCGCACGGCACGAGCAGTACTTC
TRBV3-1/TRBV3-2	TRBJ2-1	NA	NA	CASSQDPGNSYNEQFF	TGTGCCAGCAGCCAAGATCCCGGGAACTCCTACAATGAGCAGTTCTTC
TRBV5-4	TRBJ1-6	TRBD1	NA	CASSSLQGSRSPLHF	TGTGCCAGCAGCTCCTTACAGGGGAGTAGGTCACCCCTCCACTTT